This T cell receptor beta chain was captured in a study of CD8 T cells in Susac syndrome. The CDR3 is 14 residues long. V shed 8 bases and J 4 bases; nucleotides not matched to a gene: 10. The germline V gene encodes CDR1 SGHDN and CDR2 FVKESK. Sequencing of TCR beta was performed on blood CD8+ T cells and on blood CD4+ T cells. Reverse transcription used about 0.45 to 1 ug RNA and random hexamers. immunoSEQ multiplex PCR amplified TCR beta CDR3 across 54 Vbeta, 13 Jbeta. Each CDR3 protein gets one entry after TCRdb re-called the immunoSEQ multiplex PCR reads with MiXCR. The data contain about 120,000 distinct CDR3 sequences, about 93% of them singletons.

This clonotype was obtained from a human donor in good health. The chain couples TRBV14 to TRBJ1-2, with 7 bases identical to TRBD1. Material: CD4+ T cells from PBMCs. The CDR3 is CASRPGGGFYGYTF. CDR3 nucleotide sequence: TGTGCCAGCCGGCCAGGGGGAGGGTTCTATGGCTACACCTTC. The variable domain in full, with the rest retrieved from reference TRBV14 and TRBJ1-2, is EAGVTQFPSHSVIEKGQTVTLRCDPISGHDNLYWYRRVMGKEIKFLLHFVKESKQDESGMPNNRFLAERTGGTYSTLKVQPAELEDSGVYFCASRPGGGFYGYTFGSGTRLTVV.